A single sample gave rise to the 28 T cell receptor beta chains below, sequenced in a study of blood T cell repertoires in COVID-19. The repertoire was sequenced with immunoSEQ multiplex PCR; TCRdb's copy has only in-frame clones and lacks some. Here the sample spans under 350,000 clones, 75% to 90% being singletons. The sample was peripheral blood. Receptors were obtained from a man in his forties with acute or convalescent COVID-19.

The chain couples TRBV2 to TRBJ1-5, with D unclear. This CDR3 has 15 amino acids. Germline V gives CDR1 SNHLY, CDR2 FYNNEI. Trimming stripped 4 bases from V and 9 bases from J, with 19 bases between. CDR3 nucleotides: TGTGCCAGCAGTGGTTTCACAGCGGGTTTAGGGCCCCAGCATTTT. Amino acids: CASSGFTAGLGPQHF.

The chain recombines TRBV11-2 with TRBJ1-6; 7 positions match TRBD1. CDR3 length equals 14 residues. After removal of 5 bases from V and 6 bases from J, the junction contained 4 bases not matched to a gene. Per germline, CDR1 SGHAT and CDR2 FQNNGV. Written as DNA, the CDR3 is TGTGCCAGCAGCCGGCAGGGGGTTAATTCACCCCTCCACTTT. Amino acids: CASSRQGVNSPLHF.

In DNA form, the CDR3 reads TGTGCCAGCAGTGAAGCGTGGGACAGGGGTATGTACTTC. The encoded protein is CASSEAWDRGMYF. V usage is TRBV6-1 and J usage is TRBJ2-7; 10 positions match TRBD1. J was trimmed by 12 bases and V by 0 bases; bases with no gene match: 5. There are 13 residues in the CDR3. Germline CDR1 and CDR2: MNHNS and SASEGT.

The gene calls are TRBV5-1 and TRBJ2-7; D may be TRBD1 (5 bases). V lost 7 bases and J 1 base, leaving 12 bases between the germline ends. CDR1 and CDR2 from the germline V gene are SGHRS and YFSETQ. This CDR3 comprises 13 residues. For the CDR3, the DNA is TGCGCCAGCGGATCAGGGATTTCCTACGAGCAGTACTTC. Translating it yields CASGSGISYEQYF.

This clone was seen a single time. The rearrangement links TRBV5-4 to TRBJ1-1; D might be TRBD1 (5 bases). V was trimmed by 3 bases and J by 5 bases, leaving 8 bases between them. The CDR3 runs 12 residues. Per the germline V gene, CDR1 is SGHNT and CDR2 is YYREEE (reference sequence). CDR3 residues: CASSWGLTEAFF. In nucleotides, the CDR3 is TGTGCCAGCAGCTGGGGACTTACTGAAGCTTTCTTT.

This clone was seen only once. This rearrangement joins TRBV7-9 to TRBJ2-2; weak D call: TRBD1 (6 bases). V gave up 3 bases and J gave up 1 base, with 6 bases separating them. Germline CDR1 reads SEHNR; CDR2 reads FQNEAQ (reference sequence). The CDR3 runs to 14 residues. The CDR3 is CASSLTGNTGELFF. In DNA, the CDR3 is TGTGCCAGCAGCTTGACAGGGAACACCGGGGAGCTGTTTTTT.

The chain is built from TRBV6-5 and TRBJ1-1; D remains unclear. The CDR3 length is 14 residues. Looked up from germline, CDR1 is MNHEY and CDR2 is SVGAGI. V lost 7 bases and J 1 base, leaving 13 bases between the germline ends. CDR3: CASTPGGGNTEAFF. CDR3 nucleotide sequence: TGTGCCAGCACTCCCGGCGGCGGGAACACTGAAGCTTTCTTT.

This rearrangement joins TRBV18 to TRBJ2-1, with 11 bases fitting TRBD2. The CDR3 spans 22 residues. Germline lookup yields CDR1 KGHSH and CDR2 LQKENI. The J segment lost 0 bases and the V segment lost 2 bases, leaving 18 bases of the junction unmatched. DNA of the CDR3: TGTGCCAGCTCACCATCTCAAGGGTCCCCTAGCGGGGGGACCAGCTCCTACAATGAGCAGTTCTTC. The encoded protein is CASSPSQGSPSGGTSSYNEQFF.

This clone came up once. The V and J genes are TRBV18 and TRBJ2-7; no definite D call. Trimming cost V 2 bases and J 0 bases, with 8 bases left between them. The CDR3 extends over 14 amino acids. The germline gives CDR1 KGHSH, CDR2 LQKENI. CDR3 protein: CASSPSLPSYEQYF. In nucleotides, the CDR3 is TGTGCCAGCTCACCATCTCTACCCTCCTACGAGCAGTACTTC.

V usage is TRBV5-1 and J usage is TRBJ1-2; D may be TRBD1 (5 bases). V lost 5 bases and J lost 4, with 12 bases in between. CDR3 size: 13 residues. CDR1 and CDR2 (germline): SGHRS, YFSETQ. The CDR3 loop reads CASREGDGYGYTF. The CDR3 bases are TGCGCCAGCAGAGAAGGGGATGGCTATGGCTACACCTTC.

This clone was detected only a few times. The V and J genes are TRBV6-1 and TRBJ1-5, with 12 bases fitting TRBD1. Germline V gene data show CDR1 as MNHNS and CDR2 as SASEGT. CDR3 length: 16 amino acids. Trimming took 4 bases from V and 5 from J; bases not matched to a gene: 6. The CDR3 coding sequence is TGTGCCAGCAGTGCCACCGGGACAGGGGGCTATCAGCCCCAGCATTTT. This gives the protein CASSATGTGGYQPQHF.

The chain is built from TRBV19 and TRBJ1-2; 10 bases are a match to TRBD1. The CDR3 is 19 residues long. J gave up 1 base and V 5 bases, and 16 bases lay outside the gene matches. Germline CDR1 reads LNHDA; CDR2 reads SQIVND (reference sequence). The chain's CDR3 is CASSPLPGTGVLYNYGYTF. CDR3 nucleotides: TGTGCCAGTAGTCCTCTCCCGGGGACAGGGGTCCTCTATAACTATGGCTACACCTTC.

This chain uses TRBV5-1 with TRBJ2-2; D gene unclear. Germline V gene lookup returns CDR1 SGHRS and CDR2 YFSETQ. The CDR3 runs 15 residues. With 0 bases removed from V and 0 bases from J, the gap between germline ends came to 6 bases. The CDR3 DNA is TGCGCCAGCAGCTTGGACCGGGCGAACACCGGGGAGCTGTTTTTT. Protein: CASSLDRANTGELFF.

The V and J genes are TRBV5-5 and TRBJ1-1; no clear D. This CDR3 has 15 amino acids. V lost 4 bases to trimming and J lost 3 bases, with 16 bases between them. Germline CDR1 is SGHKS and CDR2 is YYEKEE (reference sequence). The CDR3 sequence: CASSQVPGQDTEAFF. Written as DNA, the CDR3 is TGTGCCAGCAGCCAGGTGCCCGGCCAGGACACTGAAGCTTTCTTT.

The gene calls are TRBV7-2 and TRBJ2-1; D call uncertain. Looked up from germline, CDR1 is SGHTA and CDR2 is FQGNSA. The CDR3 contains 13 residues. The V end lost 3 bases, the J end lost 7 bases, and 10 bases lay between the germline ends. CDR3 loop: CASSFSRQNEQFF. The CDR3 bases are TGTGCCAGCAGCTTTAGCCGGCAGAATGAGCAGTTCTTC.

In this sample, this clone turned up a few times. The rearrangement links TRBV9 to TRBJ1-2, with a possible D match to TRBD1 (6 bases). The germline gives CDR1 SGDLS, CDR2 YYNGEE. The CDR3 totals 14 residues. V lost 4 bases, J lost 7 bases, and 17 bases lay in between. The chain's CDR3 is CASSNQQGYSGYTF. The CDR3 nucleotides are TGTGCCAGCAGCAATCAACAGGGTTATAGTGGCTACACCTTC.

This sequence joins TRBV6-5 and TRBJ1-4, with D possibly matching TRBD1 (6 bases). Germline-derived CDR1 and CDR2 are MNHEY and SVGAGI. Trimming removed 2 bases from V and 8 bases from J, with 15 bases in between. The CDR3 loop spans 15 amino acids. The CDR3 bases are TGTGCCAGCAGTTACGAGTCAGGGGCCGGGGAAAAACTGTTTTTT. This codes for CASSYESGAGEKLFF.

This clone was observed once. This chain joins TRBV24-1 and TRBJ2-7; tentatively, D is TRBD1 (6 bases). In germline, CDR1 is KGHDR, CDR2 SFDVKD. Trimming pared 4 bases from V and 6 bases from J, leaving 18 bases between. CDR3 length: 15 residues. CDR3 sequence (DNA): TGTGCCACCAGTGACCGGAACAGGGACATAGGCGAGCAGTACTTC. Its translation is CATSDRNRDIGEQYF.

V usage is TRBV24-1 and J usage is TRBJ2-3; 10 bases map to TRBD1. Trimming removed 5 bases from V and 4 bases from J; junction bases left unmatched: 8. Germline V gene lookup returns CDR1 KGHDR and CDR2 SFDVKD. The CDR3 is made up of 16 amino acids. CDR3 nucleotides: TGTGCCACCAGTGTCCTGGGACAGGGGAAATCAGATACGCAGTATTTT. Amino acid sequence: CATSVLGQGKSDTQYF.

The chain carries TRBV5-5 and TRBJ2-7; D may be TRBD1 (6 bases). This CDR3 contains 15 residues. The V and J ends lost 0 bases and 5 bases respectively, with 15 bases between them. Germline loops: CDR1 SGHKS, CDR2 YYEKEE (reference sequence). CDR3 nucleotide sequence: TGTGCCAGCAGCTTGGTGGGACAAACAGTGGACGAGCAGTACTTC. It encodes CASSLVGQTVDEQYF.

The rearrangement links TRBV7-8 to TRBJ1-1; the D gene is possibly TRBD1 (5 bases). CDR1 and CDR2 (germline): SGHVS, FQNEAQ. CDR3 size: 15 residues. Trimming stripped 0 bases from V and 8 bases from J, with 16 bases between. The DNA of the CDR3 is TGTGCCAGCAGCTTAGCCTTCTCAGGGTCCAGCGAAGCTTTCTTT. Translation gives CASSLAFSGSSEAFF.

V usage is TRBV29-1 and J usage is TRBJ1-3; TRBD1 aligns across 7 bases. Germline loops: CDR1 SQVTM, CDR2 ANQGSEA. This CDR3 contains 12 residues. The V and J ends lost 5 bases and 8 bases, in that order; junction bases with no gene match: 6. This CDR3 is CSVRRGRDTIYF. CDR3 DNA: TGCAGCGTTCGCAGGGGGAGAGACACCATATATTTT.

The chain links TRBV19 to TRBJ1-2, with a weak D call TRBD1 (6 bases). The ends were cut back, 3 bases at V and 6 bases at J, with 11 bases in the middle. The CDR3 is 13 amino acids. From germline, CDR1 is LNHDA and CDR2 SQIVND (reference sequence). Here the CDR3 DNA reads TGTGCCAGTAGTATTTGGAGACAGGATGGCTACACCTTC. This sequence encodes CASSIWRQDGYTF.

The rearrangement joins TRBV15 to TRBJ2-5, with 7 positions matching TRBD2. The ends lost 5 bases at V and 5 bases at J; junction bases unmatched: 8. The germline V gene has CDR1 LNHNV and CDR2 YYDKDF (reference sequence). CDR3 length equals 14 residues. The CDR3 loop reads CATSPRFGRETQYF. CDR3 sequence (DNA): TGTGCCACCAGCCCTAGATTCGGGAGGGAGACCCAGTACTTC.

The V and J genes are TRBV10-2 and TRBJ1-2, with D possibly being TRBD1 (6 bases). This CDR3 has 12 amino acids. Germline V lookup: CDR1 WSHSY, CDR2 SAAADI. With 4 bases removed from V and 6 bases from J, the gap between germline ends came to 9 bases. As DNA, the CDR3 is TGCGCCAGCAGTGGGACAGCGGATGGCTACACCTTC. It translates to CASSGTADGYTF.

For the CDR3, the DNA is TGTGCCAGCAGCCCTACAGGGTCCCTATCTGCTCCATATGGCTACACCTTC. This translates into CASSPTGSLSAPYGYTF. This rearrangement joins TRBV4-2 to TRBJ1-2; maybe TRBD1 (6 bases). CDR1 and CDR2 from the germline V gene are LGHNA and YNFKEQ. This CDR3 spans 17 amino acids. Deletions cut 4 bases from V and 5 bases from J, with 23 bases between.

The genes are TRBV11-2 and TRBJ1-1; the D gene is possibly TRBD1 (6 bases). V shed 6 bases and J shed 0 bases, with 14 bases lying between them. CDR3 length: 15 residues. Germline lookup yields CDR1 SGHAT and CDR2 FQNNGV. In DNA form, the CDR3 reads TGTGCCAGCAGTCCGACAGGACCCATGAACACTGAAGCTTTCTTT. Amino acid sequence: CASSPTGPMNTEAFF. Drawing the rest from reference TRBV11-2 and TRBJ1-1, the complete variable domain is EAGVAQSPRYKIIEKRQSVAFWCNPISGHATLYWYQQILGQGPKLLIQFQNNGVVDDSQLPKDRFSAERLKGVDSTLKIQPAKLEDSAVYLCASSPTGPMNTEAFFGQGTRLTVV.

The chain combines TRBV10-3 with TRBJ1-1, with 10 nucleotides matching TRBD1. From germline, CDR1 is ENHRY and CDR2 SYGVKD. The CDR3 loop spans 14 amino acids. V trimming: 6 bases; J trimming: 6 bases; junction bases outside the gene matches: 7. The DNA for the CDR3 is TGTGCCATCAGGGCGACAGGGGGCGTCGCTGAAGCTTTCTTT. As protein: CAIRATGGVAEAFF.